The 8 T cell receptor beta chains below come from one sample, sequenced in a study of shared clonotypes between healthy human individuals. Assay used: immunoSEQ multiplex PCR; TCRdb lists only in-frame clones, some missing. This table has roughly 1,600,000 clones, just under 99% appearing once. Sequencing used naive CD4+ T cells sorted from blood. Noted subset: CD45RA+ positively selected. All receptors derive from a man aged 25-45 years in good health.

The V gene is TRBV28, the J gene TRBJ1-2, with D hard to call. Trimming removed 5 bases at V and 7 bases at J, with 5 bases between. This CDR3 region has 10 residues. Germline CDR1 MDHEN, CDR2 SYDVKM. In DNA, the CDR3 is TGTGCCAGCAGTGCCCCTGGCTACACCTTC. Translating gives CASSAPGYTF.

The V gene is TRBV19, the J gene TRBJ2-7, with D perhaps matching TRBD2 (6 bases). The CDR3 covers 14 residues. Germline V gene sequence: CDR1 LNHDA, CDR2 SQIVND (reference sequence). Trimming cost V 6 bases and J 3 bases, with 15 bases left between them. The CDR3 sequence: CASSPSAGIYEQYF. CDR3 DNA sequence: TGTGCCAGTAGCCCGTCGGCGGGGATCTACGAGCAGTACTTC.

The chain joins TRBV25-1 to TRBJ2-7, with D unresolved. The V gene's germline CDR1 is MGHDK and CDR2 SYGVNS. V lost 2 bases, J lost 6 bases, and 11 bases lay in between. The length of the CDR3 is 13 residues. CDR3 nucleotides: TGTGCCAGCAGTGAAACGGGTTCAGGCGAGCAGTACTTC. This encodes CASSETGSGEQYF.

The chain uses TRBV6-6 and TRBJ2-7; a possible D gene is TRBD1 (6 bases). V was pared by 6 bases and J by 2 bases, with 17 bases between. The CDR3 runs 15 residues. Per germline, CDR1 MNHNY and CDR2 SVGAGI (reference sequence). In DNA, the CDR3 is TGTGCCAGCAGATTAGTTCAGGGGTACCCCTACGAGCAGTACTTC. Its protein product is CASRLVQGYPYEQYF.

The chain uses TRBV27 and TRBJ1-2, with D possibly being TRBD1 (6 bases). This CDR3 has 14 amino acids. Trimming took off 3 bases at V and 2 bases at J, with 10 bases between the two ends. Germline V gives CDR1 MNHEY, CDR2 SMNVEV (reference sequence). The CDR3 spells CASSFSGQNYGYTF. CDR3 DNA: TGTGCCAGCAGTTTTTCAGGACAGAACTATGGCTACACCTTC.

The chain combines TRBV9 with TRBJ2-7, with 7 nucleotides matching TRBD2. Unmatched junction bases numbered 2, after V lost 4 bases and J lost 1 base. The CDR3 contains 13 residues. Germline assignment: CDR1 SGDLS and CDR2 YYNGEE. This CDR3 reads CASSTSASYEQYF. The CDR3 nucleotides read TGTGCCAGCAGCACTAGCGCGTCCTACGAGCAGTACTTC.

This clone was detected only once. The rearrangement uses TRBV18 and TRBJ2-7, with D perhaps given as TRBD1 or TRBD2 (5 bases each). CDR3 size: 14 residues. Trimming cost V 4 bases and J 6 bases, with 16 bases left between them. In germline, CDR1 is KGHSH, CDR2 LQKENI. The CDR3 coding sequence is TGTGCCAGCTCACGCAGCGGACATCCGGGCGAGCAGTACTTC. Its translation: CASSRSGHPGEQYF.

The chain recombines TRBV18 with TRBJ1-1; D possibly corresponds to TRBD1 (5 bases). The V gene's germline CDR1 is KGHSH and CDR2 LQKENI. The V end lost 3 bases, the J end lost 5 bases, and 16 bases lay between the germline ends. The CDR3 length is 15 residues. CDR3 loop: CASSPKASGNTEAFF. CDR3 nucleotide sequence: TGTGCCAGCTCACCCAAGGCTTCAGGGAATACTGAAGCTTTCTTT. The variable domain in full, with the rest retrieved from reference TRBV18 and TRBJ1-1, is NAGVMQNPRHLVRRRGQEARLRCSPMKGHSHVYWYRQLPEEGLKFMVYLQKENIIDESGMPKERFSAEFPKEGPSILRIQQVVRGDSAAYFCASSPKASGNTEAFFGQGTRLTVV.